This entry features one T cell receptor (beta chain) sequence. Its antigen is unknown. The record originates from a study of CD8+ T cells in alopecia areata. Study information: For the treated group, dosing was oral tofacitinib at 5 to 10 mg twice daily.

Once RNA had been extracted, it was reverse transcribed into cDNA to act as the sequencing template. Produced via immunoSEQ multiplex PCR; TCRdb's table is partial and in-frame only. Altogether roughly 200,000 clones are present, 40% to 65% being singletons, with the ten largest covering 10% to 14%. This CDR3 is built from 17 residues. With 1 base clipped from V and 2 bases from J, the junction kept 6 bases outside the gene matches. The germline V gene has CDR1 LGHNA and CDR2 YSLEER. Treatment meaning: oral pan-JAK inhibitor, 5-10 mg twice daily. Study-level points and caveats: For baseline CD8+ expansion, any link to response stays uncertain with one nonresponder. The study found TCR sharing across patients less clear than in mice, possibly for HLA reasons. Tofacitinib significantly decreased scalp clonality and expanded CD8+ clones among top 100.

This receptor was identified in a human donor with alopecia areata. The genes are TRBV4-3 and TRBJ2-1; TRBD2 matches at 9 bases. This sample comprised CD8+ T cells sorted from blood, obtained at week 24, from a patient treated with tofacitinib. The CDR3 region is CASSQAPAGGTYNEQFF. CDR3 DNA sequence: TGCGCCAGCAGCCAAGCCCCAGCGGGGGGAACCTACAATGAGCAGTTCTTC.